Following are 9 T cell receptor beta chains from one sample sequenced in a study of blood T cell repertoires in COVID-19. Measured with immunoSEQ multiplex PCR; TCRdb has only the in-frame clones, and not every one. This sample has approximately 200,000 clones, with 80% to 85% found just once. Sequenced input: PBMCs or T cells enriched from blood (not recorded which). These receptors all stem from a man between 35 and 55 years old who had recovered from COVID-19.

The genes are TRBV18 and TRBJ1-1; D is unclear. The V gene lost 3 bases and the J gene lost 7 bases, with 12 bases spanning the gap. The CDR3 contains 13 residues. CDR1 and CDR2 from the germline V gene are KGHSH and LQKENI. This chain's CDR3 is CASSPQSQLEAFF. The CDR3 bases are TGTGCCAGCTCACCCCAATCACAGCTTGAAGCTTTCTTT.

This chain joins TRBV11-2 and TRBJ2-2; 14 bases are shared with TRBD2. Germline CDR1 reads SGHAT; CDR2 reads FQNNGV. V shed 4 bases and J 4 bases; nucleotides not matched to a gene: 8. There are 18 residues in the CDR3. Written as DNA, the CDR3 is TGTGCCAGCAGCTCCAGACTAGCGGGGGGGCCCAGCACCGGGGAGCTGTTTTTT. Its protein product is CASSSRLAGGPSTGELFF.

This clone was seen a few times. V is TRBV6-2 or TRBV6-3 and J is TRBJ2-7; the D is unclear. The length of the CDR3 is 16 residues. The V gene's germline CDR1 is MNHEY and CDR2 SVGEGT. V lost 0 bases and J 2 bases, leaving 14 bases between the germline ends. CDR3 DNA sequence: TGTGCCAGCAGTTACTCGCCGACCGCGGAGACCTACGAGCAGTACTTC. It codes for CASSYSPTAETYEQYF.

The CDR3 DNA is TGTGCCAGCGTGGGACAGGCCAACATGAACACTGAAGCTTTCTTT. It translates to CASVGQANMNTEAFF. The chain joins TRBV6-5 to TRBJ1-1; 8 bases map to TRBD1. This CDR3 is 15 amino acids long. Losses at the gene ends were 8 bases for V and 0 bases for J; bases not matched to a gene: 8. Germline CDR1 reads MNHEY; CDR2 reads SVGAGI.

This clone was seen once. The genes are TRBV7-6 and TRBJ1-1; 8 nucleotides align to TRBD1. V shed 4 bases, J shed 0 bases, and the junction held 4 bases outside the gene matches. This CDR3 has 15 amino acids. Germline CDR1 SGHVS, CDR2 FNYEAQ. The CDR3 loop is CASSSRQGMNTEAFF. CDR3 sequence (DNA): TGTGCCAGCAGCTCGAGACAGGGGATGAACACTGAAGCTTTCTTT.

The genes are TRBV15 and TRBJ2-3; perhaps TRBD2 as D (5 bases). Germline V CDR1 and CDR2: LNHNV, YYDKDF (reference sequence). The ends were cut back, 1 base at V and 2 bases at J, with 16 bases in the middle. The length of the CDR3 is 17 residues. The CDR3 is CATSRARWERNTDTQYF. CDR3 nucleotide sequence: TGTGCCACCAGCAGAGCCCGATGGGAGAGAAACACAGATACGCAGTATTTT.

CDR3: CASSHTTRQGRGSGYTF. In DNA, the CDR3 is TGTGCCAGCAGCCACACCACTCGACAGGGGCGGGGGAGCGGCTACACCTTC. The gene calls are TRBV7-9 and TRBJ1-2; the match to TRBD1 covers 8 bases. The CDR3 covers 17 residues. Trimming at V came to 5 bases and at J to 8 bases, leaving 19 bases not matched to a gene. In germline, CDR1 is SEHNR, CDR2 FQNEAQ (reference sequence).

The chain couples TRBV4-1 to TRBJ1-4; D is possibly TRBD1 (5 bases). The ends were cut back, 1 base at V and 7 bases at J, with 13 bases in the middle. In germline, CDR1 is MGHRA, CDR2 YSYEKL. The length of the CDR3 is 15 residues. CDR3 coding DNA: TGCGCCAGCAGCCAAGTTTGGGGCCTTGGTGAAAAACTGTTTTTT. Translation gives CASSQVWGLGEKLFF.

This chain connects TRBV11-2 to TRBJ2-5, with D hard to call. V lost 1 base to trimming and J lost 5 bases, with 11 bases between them. The CDR3 is 14 residues long. Germline values: CDR1 SGHAT, CDR2 FQNNGV. CDR3 coding DNA: TGTGCCAGCAGCTTAGCCCATATCCGGGAGACCCAGTACTTC. The encoded protein is CASSLAHIRETQYF.